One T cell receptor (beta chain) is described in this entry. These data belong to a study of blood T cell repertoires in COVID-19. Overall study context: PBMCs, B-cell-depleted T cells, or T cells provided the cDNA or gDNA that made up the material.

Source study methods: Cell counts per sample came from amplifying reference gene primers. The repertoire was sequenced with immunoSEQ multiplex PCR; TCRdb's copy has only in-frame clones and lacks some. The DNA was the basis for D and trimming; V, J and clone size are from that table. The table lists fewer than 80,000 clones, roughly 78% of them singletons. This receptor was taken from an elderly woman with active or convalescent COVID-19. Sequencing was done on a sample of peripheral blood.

In DNA, the CDR3 is TGCAGTGCTAGTCAGTCGGCGGGACGACACACAGATACGCAGTATTTT. Translated, it gives CSASQSAGRHTDTQYF. V gene TRBV20-1 combines with J gene TRBJ2-3, with TRBD2 as a possible D gene (6 bases). The CDR3 runs 16 residues. Trimming took 3 bases from V and 2 from J, leaving 18 bases between them. In germline, CDR1 is DFQATT, CDR2 SNEGSKA (reference sequence).